A single sample gave rise to the 14 T cell receptor beta chains below, sequenced in a study of blood T cell repertoires in COVID-19. Profiling relied on immunoSEQ multiplex PCR, and the TCRdb table lists in-frame clones only, not all of them. The sample has nearly 300,000 clones; approximately 88% are singletons. Sequenced material: peripheral blood. Source of these receptors: a human donor with COVID-19, enrolled during active disease. The donor label of this sample is uncertain.

The chain uses TRBV28 and TRBJ1-4; 7 nucleotides agree with TRBD1. After removal of 10 bases from V and 6 bases from J, the junction contained 11 bases not matched to a gene. The germline gives CDR1 MDHEN, CDR2 SYDVKM. The CDR3 has 14 residues. The CDR3 nucleotides are TGTGCCACCTCGTCGACAGGGTGGGATGAAAAACTGTTTTTT. Amino acids: CATSSTGWDEKLFF. Looking up the rest from reference TRBV28 and TRBJ1-4 gives the full variable domain: DVKVTQSSRYLVKRTGEKVFLECVQDMDHENMFWYRQDPGLGLRLIYFSYDVKMKEKGDIPEGYSVSREKKERFSLILESASTNQTSMYLCATSSTGWDEKLFFGSGTQLSVL.

This rearrangement joins TRBV18 to TRBJ2-3, with 10 bases fitting TRBD1. CDR3 size: 16 residues. Germline V gene sequence: CDR1 KGHSH, CDR2 LQKENI. V shed 3 bases and J 0 bases; nucleotides not matched to a gene: 3. In DNA form, the CDR3 reads TGTGCCAGCTCACCGGGACAGGGGTCTAGCACAGATACGCAGTATTTT. Translation gives CASSPGQGSSTDTQYF.

This clone came up a few times. J is TRBJ2-7 and V is TRBV7-9, with a possible D match to TRBD1 (6 bases). The V end lost 1 base, the J end lost 6 bases, and 16 bases lay between the germline ends. CDR3 length: 15 amino acids. The germline V gene has CDR1 SEHNR and CDR2 FQNEAQ (reference sequence). CDR3 sequence (DNA): TGTGCCAGCAGCTTAGTCTTGGGCAGGGGAGCCGAGCAGTACTTC. It codes for CASSLVLGRGAEQYF.

This chain uses TRBV7-9 with TRBJ2-7; 10 nucleotides line up with TRBD2. From germline, CDR1 is SEHNR and CDR2 FQNEAQ (reference sequence). The junction had 4 bases not matched to a gene; V was cut back by 5 bases and J by 0 bases. The CDR3 consists of 15 residues. In nucleotides, the CDR3 is TGTGCCAGCAGCCCGACTAGCGGGTTCTCCTACGAGCAGTACTTC. This sequence encodes CASSPTSGFSYEQYF. Filled out from reference TRBV7-9 and TRBJ2-7, the complete variable domain reads DTGVSQNPRHKITKRGQNVTFRCDPISEHNRLYWYRQTLGQGPEFLTYFQNEAQLEKSRLLSDRFSAERPKGSFSTLEIQRTEQGDSAMYLCASSPTSGFSYEQYFGPGTRLTVT.

The V call is TRBV30, the J call TRBJ1-5; TRBD1 is a possible D gene (5 bases). V was clipped by 3 bases and J by 3 bases, with 15 bases between them. The CDR3 length is 15 residues. The germline V gene has CDR1 GTSNPN and CDR2 SVGIG (reference sequence). The CDR3 spells CAWSSGRANNQPQHF. The CDR3 bases are TGTGCCTGGAGCTCAGGGCGCGCGAACAATCAGCCCCAGCATTTT.

This clone was seen a few times. V and J are TRBV7-3 and TRBJ1-1, with 8 positions matching TRBD1. The CDR3 extends over 14 amino acids. J gave up 3 bases and V 4 bases, and 4 bases lay outside the gene matches. The germline gives CDR1 SGHTA, CDR2 FQGTGA. CDR3 amino acids: CASSSTGEDTEAFF. As DNA, the CDR3 is TGTGCCAGCAGCTCGACAGGGGAGGACACTGAAGCTTTCTTT. Based on the CDR3 plus reference TRBV7-3 and TRBJ1-1, the full variable domain is GAGVSQTPSNKVTEKGKYVELRCDPISGHTALYWYRQSLGQGPEFLIYFQGTGAADDSGLPNDRFFAVRPEGSVSTLKIQRTERGDSAVYLCASSSTGEDTEAFFGQGTRLTVV.

This clone was seen once. V gene TRBV5-1 combines with J gene TRBJ1-5; no firm D call. From germline, CDR1 is SGHRS and CDR2 YFSETQ. This CDR3 spans 14 amino acids. The V gene lost 5 bases and the J gene lost 5 bases, with 14 bases spanning the gap. The CDR3 sequence is CASRPGLQDQPQHF. The DNA of the CDR3 is TGCGCCAGCAGACCCGGACTGCAGGATCAGCCCCAGCATTTT.

The chain combines TRBV28 with TRBJ1-2; unclear D gene. Trimming removed 5 bases from V and 2 bases from J, with 3 bases in between. Germline V gene lookup returns CDR1 MDHEN and CDR2 SYDVKM. This CDR3 has 11 amino acids. CDR3 DNA: TGTGCCAGCAGTCTCAACTATGGCTACACCTTC. Translated, it gives CASSLNYGYTF.

V and J are TRBV28 and TRBJ1-2; the D gene is possibly TRBD1 (6 bases). Germline CDR1 MDHEN, CDR2 SYDVKM. V lost 5 bases and J 4 bases, leaving 14 bases between the germline ends. The CDR3 totals 14 residues. The CDR3 nucleotides read TGTGCCAGCAGTCTGGCAAGGGGGTTCTATGGCTACACCTTC. This encodes CASSLARGFYGYTF.

The chain employs TRBV5-4 and TRBJ2-7; 7 bases are shared with TRBD2. Germline V gives CDR1 SGHNT, CDR2 YYREEE (reference sequence). Losses at the gene ends were 4 bases for V and 3 bases for J; bases not matched to a gene: 10. The CDR3 runs 15 residues. DNA of the CDR3: TGTGCCAGCAGCGCGGGCGGGACTATGGGCTACGAGCAGTACTTC. Translating gives CASSAGGTMGYEQYF.

The CDR3 bases are TGTGCCAGCAGCGCCTTAGCGGGAGGGCCCACCGGGGAGCTGTTTTTT. Protein sequence: CASSALAGGPTGELFF. The V gene is TRBV9, the J gene TRBJ2-2; 11 positions agree with TRBD2. Germline CDR1 is SGDLS and CDR2 is YYNGEE. The J segment lost 4 bases and the V segment lost 3 bases, leaving 5 bases of the junction unmatched. The CDR3 spans 16 residues.

The gene calls are TRBV10-3 and TRBJ2-3; 7 bases match TRBD2. V was clipped by 4 bases and J by 6 bases; unmatched bases: 4. Germline V lookup: CDR1 ENHRY, CDR2 SYGVKD. The CDR3 length is 13 residues. CDR3 in amino acids: CAISGRDYDTQYF. CDR3 nucleotides: TGTGCCATCAGTGGCCGGGACTACGATACGCAGTATTTT.

This clone was seen more than once but under ten times. The V gene is TRBV3-1 (or the pseudogene TRBV3-2), the J gene TRBJ1-1; D not resolved. The germline V and J ends were trimmed by 4 bases and 0 bases, with 9 bases remaining between them. The CDR3 totals 14 residues. Germline loops: CDR1 LGHDT, CDR2 YNNKEL (reference sequence). CDR3 sequence (DNA): TGTGCCAGCAGCCCCCGCGGGGTGAACACTGAAGCTTTCTTT. Translation: CASSPRGVNTEAFF.

This clone was detected only a few times. The chain links TRBV7-8 to TRBJ2-2; D is undetermined. This CDR3 contains 16 residues. Germline-derived CDR1 and CDR2 are SGHVS and FQNEAQ. V lost 0 bases to trimming and J lost 5 bases, with 13 bases between them. This CDR3 reads CASSLAGSQRTGELFF. The CDR3 region has the DNA TGTGCCAGCAGCTTAGCCGGGTCGCAAAGAACCGGGGAGCTGTTTTTT.